This T cell receptor (beta chain) was captured in a study of T cells in localized non-small cell lung cancer. Whole-study results and caveats: The study linked higher blood T cell density to longer overall survival. Uninvolved adjacent lung had higher T cell clonality than tumor and all other tissues. Within adjacent lung there appeared a median approximately 62 of the top 100 tumor clones.

A word on this clone: Its specificity is not known.

Method: immunoSEQ multiplex PCR; TCRdb's copy keeps in-frame clones and lacks some. There are more than 45,000 clones in the sample; about 80% occur only once, and about a sixth lies in the top ten. This TCR was recovered from a man aged 40 to 70 with stage I squamous cell lung carcinoma. The source material was peripheral blood, sampled before any cancer treatment.

CDR3 region: CASSSGQGGTDTQYF. The CDR3 region has the DNA TGCGCCAGCAGCTCAGGACAGGGGGGCACAGATACGCAGTATTTT. V gene TRBV5-1 combines with J gene TRBJ2-3; 10 nucleotides align to TRBD1. V gave up 3 bases and J gave up 1 base; unmatched junction bases: 2. Germline assignment: CDR1 SGHRS and CDR2 YFSETQ. This CDR3 has 15 amino acids. Looking up the rest from reference TRBV5-1 and TRBJ2-3 gives the full variable domain: KAGVTQTPRYLIKTRGQQVTLSCSPISGHRSVSWYQQTPGQGLQFLFEYFSETQRNKGNFPGRFSGRQFSNSRSEMNVSTLELGDSALYLCASSSGQGGTDTQYFGPGTRLTVL.